The 20 T cell receptor beta chains below come from one sample, sequenced in a study of blood T cell repertoires in COVID-19. TCRdb's table, derived via immunoSEQ multiplex PCR, lists solely in-frame clones and lacks some. The sample contains a few hundred thousand clones, more than 75% of which appear only once. Specimen: peripheral blood. These receptors were taken from a man aged 50-59 years who had recovered from COVID-19.

This rearrangement joins TRBV7-7 to TRBJ1-1; TRBD1 is a possible D gene (5 bases). From germline, CDR1 is SSHAT and CDR2 FNYEAQ (reference sequence). With 5 bases removed from V and 1 base from J, the gap between germline ends came to 8 bases. The CDR3 is 13 amino acids. CDR3 in amino acids: CASSRDRNTEAFF. The CDR3 DNA follows: TGTGCCAGCAGCCGAGACAGGAACACTGAAGCTTTCTTT.

This chain joins TRBV12-1 and TRBJ2-1; the table calls TRBD2, which could not be checked here. TRBV12-1 is recorded as a pseudogene. CDR3 length: 14 residues. Here the CDR3 reads CASRSGLKNNEQFF. The CDR3, as DNA: TGTGCCAGCAGATCTGGACTAAAGAACAATGAGCAGTTCTTC.

The V and J genes are TRBV27 and TRBJ2-7; 12 nucleotides agree with TRBD2. This CDR3 contains 14 residues. V dropped 6 bases and J dropped 4; count of bases not matched to a gene: 4. Germline CDR1 reads MNHEY; CDR2 reads SMNVEV (reference sequence). CDR3 nucleotides: TGTGCCAGCAGCGGACTAGCGGGAAGTTACGAGCAGTACTTC. Its protein is CASSGLAGSYEQYF.

V and J are TRBV7-9 and TRBJ2-5, with TRBD2 matching 7 bases. The ends lost 3 bases at V and 5 bases at J; junction bases unmatched: 3. The CDR3 extends over 13 amino acids. Germline assignment: CDR1 SEHNR and CDR2 FQNEAQ (reference sequence). The DNA for the CDR3 is TGTGCCAGCAGCTTCGGGGGAGGGGAGACCCAGTACTTC. As protein: CASSFGGGETQYF.

The chain joins TRBV27 to TRBJ2-5; tentative D call: TRBD2 (6 bases). The length of the CDR3 is 14 residues. Germline V gene lookup returns CDR1 MNHEY and CDR2 SMNVEV (reference sequence). V lost 1 base to trimming and J lost 2 bases, with 8 bases between them. The CDR3 is CASSLWGVQETQYF. In DNA, the CDR3 is TGTGCCAGCAGTTTATGGGGGGTTCAAGAGACCCAGTACTTC.

V is TRBV27 and J is TRBJ2-1; 7 bases are a match to TRBD2. In germline, CDR1 is MNHEY, CDR2 SMNVEV (reference sequence). The CDR3 is 16 amino acids. With V trimmed by 2 bases and J by 3 bases, 7 bases remained unmatched. CDR3 protein: CASSLVGLADYNEQFF. DNA of the CDR3: TGTGCCAGCAGTTTAGTGGGGCTAGCGGACTACAATGAGCAGTTCTTC.

This chain connects TRBV6-5 to TRBJ2-2, with 11 bases matching TRBD2. The germline V gene encodes CDR1 MNHEY and CDR2 SVGAGI. This CDR3 is 16 amino acids long. V gave up 0 bases and J gave up 6 bases; unmatched junction bases: 3. The CDR3 here is CASSYSTSGSSGELFF. The CDR3 region has the DNA TGTGCCAGCAGTTACTCCACTAGCGGGAGTTCCGGGGAGCTGTTTTTT.

The count of this clone is one. The chain has TRBV11-2 and TRBJ1-2; maybe TRBD1 (5 bases). Germline CDR1 reads SGHAT; CDR2 reads FQNNGV. CDR3 length: 13 residues. Between the trimmed V and J ends, which lost 1 base and 5 bases, there was a span of 8 bases. CDR3 DNA: TGTGCCAGCAGCTTAGTAGGGGTATATGGCTACACCTTC. This codes for CASSLVGVYGYTF.

Worth noting for this clone: Compared with germline, one end of the junction differs, possibly owing to a read error. J is TRBJ2-2 and V is TRBV7-9; D is possibly TRBD2 (6 bases). Germline lookup yields CDR1 SEHNR and CDR2 FQNEAQ (reference sequence). The CDR3 loop spans 14 amino acids. CDR3 sequence: CASSRGTDTGELFF. The DNA for the CDR3 is TGTGCCAGCAGTCGGGGGACTGACACAGGGGAGCTGTTTTTT.

J is TRBJ1-6 and V is TRBV7-9; 7 bases are shared with TRBD1. The CDR3 totals 14 residues. Germline lookup yields CDR1 SEHNR and CDR2 FQNEAQ (reference sequence). The trim removed 4 bases at V and 9 bases at J, leaving 6 bases unmatched. CDR3 amino acids: CASSSRQGGSPLHF. CDR3 nucleotides: TGTGCCAGCAGCTCTAGACAGGGTGGTTCACCCCTCCACTTT.

The gene calls are TRBV21-1 and TRBJ2-1; the D call of TRBD2 is as the table states it, not checked on the DNA. TRBV21-1 constitutes a pseudogene. The CDR3 sequence is 17 residues long. The CDR3, as DNA: TGTGCCAGCAGCAAAAAGTGGACTAGCGGGCTCGACAATGAGCAGTTCTTC. Its protein is CASSKKWTSGLDNEQFF.

The genes are TRBV27 and TRBJ1-6, with a possible D match to TRBD1 (5 bases). Germline V gene sequence: CDR1 MNHEY, CDR2 SMNVEV (reference sequence). Deletions cut 2 bases from V and 11 bases from J, with 13 bases between. CDR3 length: 14 amino acids. This chain's CDR3 is CASSLEGAQPPLHF. The CDR3 nucleotides read TGTGCCAGCAGTTTAGAAGGGGCGCAGCCACCCCTCCACTTT.

The V call is TRBV2, the J call TRBJ2-7, with unresolved D. V was clipped by 3 bases and J by 3 bases, with 6 bases between them. Per the germline V gene, CDR1 is SNHLY and CDR2 is FYNNEI. The CDR3 is 12 residues long. CDR3 loop: CASSDIGYEQYF. CDR3 bases: TGTGCCAGCAGTGATATCGGCTACGAGCAGTACTTC.

Only a few counts were recorded for this clone. The V call is TRBV29-1, the J call TRBJ2-7; 9 positions agree with TRBD2. The CDR3 runs 15 residues. Trimming at V came to 5 bases and at J to 0 bases, leaving 8 bases not matched to a gene. Per the germline V gene, CDR1 is SQVTM and CDR2 is ANQGSEA. The CDR3 here is CSVLRLAGISYEQYF. CDR3 nucleotides: TGCAGCGTTTTGCGCCTAGCGGGGATCTCCTACGAGCAGTACTTC.

This sequence joins TRBV28 and TRBJ2-7, with 16 nucleotides matching TRBD2. Trimming took 6 bases from V and 5 from J; bases not matched to a gene: 10. The CDR3 covers 17 residues. The germline CDR1 and CDR2 sequences are MDHEN and SYDVKM. The CDR3 DNA reads TGTGCCAGCAGCTTCCCGGGACTAGCGGGAGGGCTGGACGAGCAGTACTTC. This sequence encodes CASSFPGLAGGLDEQYF. The full variable domain, completed using reference TRBV28 and TRBJ2-7, is DVKVTQSSRYLVKRTGEKVFLECVQDMDHENMFWYRQDPGLGLRLIYFSYDVKMKEKGDIPEGYSVSREKKERFSLILESASTNQTSMYLCASSFPGLAGGLDEQYFGPGTRLTVT.

The V call is TRBV7-8, the J call TRBJ2-7, with 7 bases identical to TRBD2. Germline V gene sequence: CDR1 SGHVS, CDR2 FQNEAQ. The CDR3 contains 14 residues. V shed 5 bases and J 2 bases; nucleotides not matched to a gene: 6. DNA of the CDR3: TGTGCCAGCAGCCCGTGGCGGGAGCCCTACGAGCAGTACTTC. The encoded protein is CASSPWREPYEQYF.

The gene calls are TRBV14 and TRBJ2-3; perhaps TRBD2 as D (6 bases). CDR1 is SGHDN and CDR2 is FVKESK in the germline V gene. V was trimmed by 4 bases and J by 5 bases, leaving 13 bases between them. The CDR3 spans 14 residues. Here the CDR3 reads CASSPQMGGDTQYF. The CDR3 DNA is TGTGCCAGCAGCCCCCAGATGGGGGGAGATACGCAGTATTTT. Drawing the rest from reference TRBV14 and TRBJ2-3, the complete variable domain is EAGVTQFPSHSVIEKGQTVTLRCDPISGHDNLYWYRRVMGKEIKFLLHFVKESKQDESGMPNNRFLAERTGGTYSTLKVQPAELEDSGVYFCASSPQMGGDTQYFGPGTRLTVL.

This rearrangement joins TRBV7-2 to TRBJ2-7, with D possibly TRBD1 on 5 matching bases. V was clipped by 1 base and J by 2 bases, with 9 bases between them. The CDR3 is 14 residues long. The germline gives CDR1 SGHTA, CDR2 FQGNSA. CDR3 protein: CASSLGQHAYEQYF. DNA for the CDR3: TGTGCCAGCAGCTTAGGACAGCACGCCTACGAGCAGTACTTC.

The chain uses TRBV18 and TRBJ1-1, with a weak D call TRBD1 (5 bases). Trimming took off 6 bases at V and 0 bases at J, with 11 bases between the two ends. The CDR3 sequence is 14 residues long. Per the germline V gene, CDR1 is KGHSH and CDR2 is LQKENI. The DNA for the CDR3 is TGTGCCAGCTCCTATCAGGGATTGAACACTGAAGCTTTCTTT. Amino acids: CASSYQGLNTEAFF.

This clone was counted a few times. The genes are TRBV25-1 and TRBJ2-1; 8 bases align to TRBD1. Trimming at V came to 5 bases and at J to 7 bases, leaving 7 bases not matched to a gene. CDR3 length: 14 residues. CDR1 and CDR2 from the germline V gene are MGHDK and SYGVNS. CDR3 sequence reads: CASSQDRVRNEQFF. CDR3 coding DNA: TGTGCCAGCAGTCAGGACAGGGTCCGAAATGAGCAGTTCTTC.